These 28 T cell receptor beta chains were all obtained from the same sample, sequenced in a study of blood T cell repertoires in COVID-19 (dated by TCRdb to the early 2020s). Library generation was performed with the immunoSEQ multiplex PCR assay. TCRdb obtained this table from immuneACCESS and retained in-frame rearrangements with V and J assigned. These tables miss some clones; where compared with another copy, unresolved V genes account for less than half of the shortfall, and the remainder is unexplained. In all, the sample holds approximately 270,000 clones, and roughly 84% of those were seen once. Jointly, the top ten make up 0.75% to 0.95% of the sample. What was sequenced was peripheral blood. The receptors come from a human donor with COVID-19, enrolled during active disease. The donor label of this sample is uncertain.

The genes are TRBV11-2 and TRBJ1-2; unclear D gene. Germline V gene data show CDR1 as SGHAT and CDR2 as FQNNGV. V was clipped by 3 bases and J by 4 bases, with 9 bases between them. The CDR3 has 13 residues. The CDR3 DNA reads as TGTGCCAGCAGCTTTACACACCTCTATGGCTACACCTTC. Translation gives CASSFTHLYGYTF.

The rearrangement uses TRBV4-1 and TRBJ2-7; D possibly corresponds to TRBD1 (5 bases). The CDR3 is made up of 16 amino acids. CDR1 is MGHRA, CDR2 YSYEKL, per germline. The V end lost 1 base, the J end lost 3 bases, and 16 bases lay between the germline ends. CDR3 region: CASSQGRGRVIYEQYF. In DNA form, the CDR3 reads TGCGCCAGCAGCCAAGGGAGAGGCAGGGTCATCTACGAGCAGTACTTC.

The CDR3 sequence: CASSLGGEEAFF. The CDR3 DNA sequence: TGTGCCAGCAGCTTAGGGGGGGAAGAAGCTTTCTTT. This chain joins TRBV7-9 and TRBJ1-1; D is perhaps TRBD1 (5 bases). CDR1 and CDR2 (germline): SEHNR, FQNEAQ (reference sequence). The CDR3 has 12 amino acids. Trimming took off 1 base at V and 8 bases at J, with 8 bases between the two ends.

The rearrangement joins TRBV30 to TRBJ1-3; weak D call: TRBD1 (6 bases). Germline CDR1 is GTSNPN and CDR2 is SVGIG (reference sequence). The CDR3 totals 15 residues. The V gene lost 3 bases and the J gene lost 0 bases, with 12 bases spanning the gap. CDR3 nucleotide sequence: TGTGCCTGGAGCAGGGGCTCTCCCTCTGGAAACACCATATATTTT. Translation gives CAWSRGSPSGNTIYF.

This sequence joins TRBV5-6 and TRBJ2-2, with 10 bases aligning to TRBD1. The junction had 8 bases not matched to a gene; V was cut back by 5 bases and J by 4 bases. This CDR3 spans 16 amino acids. Germline CDR1 reads SGHDT; CDR2 reads YYEEEE. The CDR3 sequence is CASRPRTGGSTGELFF. CDR3 bases: TGTGCCAGCAGACCCCGGACAGGGGGGTCCACCGGGGAGCTGTTTTTT.

CDR3 loop: CASSILADSPLHF. DNA of the CDR3: TGTGCCAGTAGTATATTGGCGGATTCACCCCTCCACTTT. The chain couples TRBV19 to TRBJ1-6, with no clear D. CDR3 length: 13 residues. V was shortened by 2 bases and J by 8 bases, with 7 bases between the two germline ends. The germline gives CDR1 LNHDA, CDR2 SQIVND (reference sequence).

The chain has TRBV6-2 or TRBV6-3 and TRBJ2-5, with a tentative D call TRBD2 (6 bases). This CDR3 has 14 amino acids. The ends were cut back, 6 bases at V and 5 bases at J, with 16 bases in the middle. Germline V CDR1 and CDR2: MNHEY, SVGEGT. The CDR3 sequence is CASSRWGVQETQYF. The CDR3 DNA is TGTGCCAGCAGCCGCTGGGGGGTGCAGGAGACCCAGTACTTC.

This rearrangement joins TRBV18 to TRBJ1-1; 7 positions agree with TRBD1. The J segment lost 0 bases and the V segment lost 3 bases, leaving 7 bases of the junction unmatched. The CDR3 runs to 16 residues. Germline CDR1 is KGHSH and CDR2 is LQKENI. The CDR3 DNA reads as TGTGCCAGCTCACCTCGCCGGGACAGAGTGAACACTGAAGCTTTCTTT. Residues: CASSPRRDRVNTEAFF.

In this sample, this clone turned up a few times. The V call is TRBV6-5, the J call TRBJ2-5; perhaps TRBD2 as D (6 bases). CDR1 MNHEY and CDR2 SVGAGI come from the germline V gene. Deletions cut 2 bases from V and 5 bases from J, with 15 bases between. The CDR3 totals 15 residues. CDR3 DNA: TGTGCCAGCAGTTACGAGCTAGCGCAAAGCGAGACCCAGTACTTC. It yields the protein CASSYELAQSETQYF.

This chain links TRBV5-3 with TRBJ1-2, with D tentatively TRBD1 (5 bases). TRBV5-3 is filed as an ORF, its function uncertain. The V and J ends lost 5 bases and 0 bases respectively, with 20 bases between them. CDR3 length: 17 residues. CDR3 protein: CARSKDRATVSNYGYTF. The CDR3 DNA is TGTGCCAGAAGTAAAGACAGAGCCACCGTCTCTAACTATGGCTACACCTTC.

This sequence joins TRBV7-3 and TRBJ1-2; 10 bases align to TRBD1. The CDR3 has 16 amino acids. Germline CDR1 is SGHTA and CDR2 is FQGTGA. Trimming cost V 2 bases and J 2 bases; bases outside gene matches: 5. CDR3 amino acids: CASSLGGQGRNYGYTF. The CDR3 region has the DNA TGTGCCAGCAGCTTAGGGGGACAGGGGCGGAACTATGGCTACACCTTC.

V usage is TRBV28 and J usage is TRBJ2-7, with 12 bases aligning to TRBD2. This CDR3 spans 19 amino acids. Germline V CDR1 and CDR2: MDHEN, SYDVKM. The V gene end was trimmed by 6 bases and the J gene end by 6 bases; junction bases not matched to a gene: 21. CDR3 sequence (DNA): TGTGCCAGCAGCCCCAGGGGAACCAATACACTAGCGGGAGGATCCGAGCAGTACTTC. Its translation is CASSPRGTNTLAGGSEQYF.

This chain connects TRBV11-2 to TRBJ1-1; possible D gene TRBD1, 6 bases. CDR1 SGHAT and CDR2 FQNNGV come from the germline V gene. V lost 4 bases to trimming and J lost 9 bases, with 12 bases between them. The CDR3 is 12 residues long. CDR3 region: CASSSPTGKAFF. CDR3 coding DNA: TGTGCCAGCAGCTCCCCGACAGGAAAAGCTTTCTTT.

This chain joins TRBV9 and TRBJ1-6, with 9 bases identical to TRBD1. CDR1 SGDLS and CDR2 YYNGEE come from the germline V gene. The CDR3 contains 15 residues. V gave up 3 bases and J gave up 10 bases; unmatched junction bases: 8. The CDR3 sequence is CASSGTGGSTSPLHF. As DNA, the CDR3 is TGTGCCAGCAGCGGAACAGGGGGCAGTACGTCACCCCTCCACTTT.

This rearrangement joins TRBV6-5 to TRBJ2-1; 9 nucleotides align to TRBD2. J was trimmed by 6 bases and V by 4 bases; bases with no gene match: 4. The CDR3 loop spans 14 amino acids. Germline-derived CDR1 and CDR2 are MNHEY and SVGAGI. In DNA, the CDR3 is TGTGCCAGCAGTTCTAGCGGGACGTCCAATGAGCAGTTCTTC. Protein: CASSSSGTSNEQFF.

The chain has TRBV2 and TRBJ1-4, with 8 bases that match TRBD1. Looked up from germline, CDR1 is SNHLY and CDR2 is FYNNEI. This CDR3 has 13 residues. The V segment lost 9 bases and the J segment 6 bases; nucleotides outside the gene matches: 6. CDR3 sequence reads: CASHRGEHEKLFF. CDR3 nucleotide sequence: TGTGCCAGTCACAGGGGGGAGCATGAAAAACTGTTTTTT.

V is TRBV30 and J is TRBJ1-2; D gene ambiguous. Trimming took off 0 bases at V and 4 bases at J, with 9 bases between the two ends. CDR3 size: 13 residues. Germline V lookup: CDR1 GTSNPN, CDR2 SVGIG (reference sequence). Here the CDR3 reads CAWSVRGIYGYTF. The CDR3 bases are TGTGCCTGGAGTGTACGGGGAATCTATGGCTACACCTTC.

The chain uses TRBV6-6 and TRBJ1-5; 10 bases align to TRBD1. J gave up 4 bases and V 5 bases, and 5 bases lay outside the gene matches. CDR1 is MNHNY and CDR2 is SVGAGI in the germline V gene (reference sequence). This CDR3 spans 15 amino acids. For the CDR3, the DNA is TGTGCCAGCAGTGTACCGGGACAGGGGAATCAGCCCCAGCATTTT. Its translation: CASSVPGQGNQPQHF.

The gene calls are TRBV6-5 and TRBJ1-6; TRBD1 matches 7 bases. V was pared by 5 bases and J by 6 bases, with 4 bases of the junction left unmatched. Looked up from germline, CDR1 is MNHEY and CDR2 is SVGAGI. The CDR3 is made up of 14 amino acids. CDR3 nucleotide sequence: TGTGCCAGCAGTCGGGACAGCTTTAATTCACCCCTCCACTTT. Its protein product is CASSRDSFNSPLHF.

The chain couples TRBV30 to TRBJ1-3, with 7 bases fitting TRBD1. The V gene's germline CDR1 is GTSNPN and CDR2 SVGIG (reference sequence). The V gene end was trimmed by 0 bases and the J gene end by 0 bases; junction bases not matched to a gene: 8. The CDR3 loop spans 17 amino acids. The CDR3: CAWSVRGTARSGNTIYF. The CDR3 DNA reads as TGTGCCTGGAGTGTACGAGGGACAGCACGCTCTGGAAACACCATATATTTT.

This chain connects TRBV30 to TRBJ1-5; no reliable D call. The CDR3 spans 15 residues. From germline, CDR1 is GTSNPN and CDR2 SVGIG (reference sequence). V was shortened by 0 bases and J by 1 base, with 10 bases between the two germline ends. The CDR3 loop is CAWSVLSSSNQPQHF. In nucleotides, the CDR3 is TGTGCCTGGAGTGTACTTTCGAGCAGCAATCAGCCCCAGCATTTT. The variable domain in full, completed from reference TRBV30 and TRBJ1-5, reads SQTIHQWPATLVQPVGSPLSLECTVEGTSNPNLYWYRQAAGRGLQLLFYSVGIGQISSEVPQNLSASRPQDRQFILSSKKLLLSDSGFYLCAWSVLSSSNQPQHFGDGTRLSIL.

This clone was picked up a small number of times. For the CDR3, the DNA is TGTGCCAGCAGGGCCGGGACAGACTATGGCTACACCTTC. Translating it yields CASRAGTDYGYTF. J is TRBJ1-2 and V is TRBV6-4; 7 bases agree with TRBD1. Germline V lookup: CDR1 MRHNA, CDR2 SNTAGT. The CDR3 sequence is 13 residues long. The J segment lost 3 bases and the V segment lost 6 bases, leaving 4 bases of the junction unmatched.

The rearrangement links TRBV29-1 to TRBJ2-7; 10 bases agree with TRBD1. This CDR3 contains 15 residues. With 6 bases clipped from V and 3 bases from J, the junction kept 11 bases outside the gene matches. CDR1 SQVTM and CDR2 ANQGSEA come from the germline V gene. The CDR3 protein is CSVVPGQGPLYEQYF. The CDR3, as DNA: TGCAGCGTCGTACCGGGACAGGGGCCGCTCTACGAGCAGTACTTC.

The J gene is TRBJ1-4, the V gene TRBV5-5; 7 bases map to TRBD1. J lost 8 bases, V lost 2 bases, and 6 bases had no gene match. CDR3 length: 14 residues. The germline gives CDR1 SGHKS, CDR2 YYEKEE (reference sequence). In nucleotides, the CDR3 is TGTGCCAGCAGCTTCATGACAGGGCGAGAAAAACTGTTTTTT. This encodes CASSFMTGREKLFF.

This chain links TRBV19 with TRBJ2-3, with 11 bases lining up with TRBD2. The CDR3 runs 15 residues. V shed 8 bases, J shed 4 bases, and the junction held 8 bases outside the gene matches. Germline loops: CDR1 LNHDA, CDR2 SQIVND (reference sequence). CDR3 sequence (DNA): TGTGCCAGTCGAGTACTAGCGGGAGCCTCAGATACGCAGTATTTT. Translation gives CASRVLAGASDTQYF. Variable domain in full (rest from reference TRBV19 and TRBJ2-3): DGGITQSPKYLFRKEGQNVTLSCEQNLNHDAMYWYRQDPGQGLRLIYYSQIVNDFQKGDIAEGYSVSREKKESFPLTVTSAQKNPTAFYLCASRVLAGASDTQYFGPGTRLTVL.

To note about this clone: The conserved phenylalanine or tryptophan is not found at the CDR3 terminus, so this likely reflects a read error. The DNA is left out, because the CDR3 cannot be placed on it with certainty; the CDR3 is given as TCRdb lists it. The CDR3 here is CASRYSGTAVFL. This sequence joins TRBV2 and TRBJ1-2; the DNA was not used to check the table's D call, TRBD1. The CDR3 has 12 residues if both end residues are counted. Germline CDR1 reads SNHLY; CDR2 reads FYNNEI.

The J gene is TRBJ2-2, the V gene TRBV12-5; 11 nucleotides line up with TRBD1. Per germline, CDR1 LGHNT and CDR2 FRNRAP. The CDR3 extends over 18 amino acids. The ends lost 6 bases at V and 1 base at J; junction bases unmatched: 10. This chain's CDR3 is CASGQFRGQGGNTGELFF. CDR3 nucleotide sequence: TGTGCTAGTGGGCAATTCAGGGGACAGGGGGGGAACACCGGGGAGCTGTTTTTT. Together with reference TRBV12-5 and TRBJ2-2, the CDR3 gives the full variable domain: DARVTQTPRHKVTEMGQEVTMRCQPILGHNTVFWYRQTMMQGLELLAYFRNRAPLDDSGMPKDRFSAEMPDATLATLKIQPSEPRDSAVYFCASGQFRGQGGNTGELFFGEGSRLTVL.

This clone has just one count. The gene calls are TRBV28 and TRBJ2-7; 8 positions match TRBD1. The CDR3 length is 13 residues. Germline CDR1 reads MDHEN; CDR2 reads SYDVKM. V was pared by 8 bases and J by 1 base, with 4 bases of the junction left unmatched. As DNA, the CDR3 is TGTGCCAGCCAGACAGGGGTATCCTACGAGCAGTACTTC. Translating it yields CASQTGVSYEQYF. Variable domain in full (rest from reference TRBV28 and TRBJ2-7): DVKVTQSSRYLVKRTGEKVFLECVQDMDHENMFWYRQDPGLGLRLIYFSYDVKMKEKGDIPEGYSVSREKKERFSLILESASTNQTSMYLCASQTGVSYEQYFGPGTRLTVT.